Listed below are T cell receptor beta chains from one sample, sequenced in a study of CD8 T cells in ankylosing spondylitis. TCRdb used MiXCR to reprocess the 5' RACE reads, holding one entry per CDR3 protein. The sample includes roughly 150,000 distinct CDR3 sequences, 30% to 35% seen only once; the top ten take over 5.5%. The material sequenced was synovial fluid, either unsorted or a sorted T cell fraction (not recorded which). All receptors come from a male donor with ankylosing spondylitis. The conserved cysteine and the conserved F or W are not part of the CDR3 here.

j_call v_call cdr3_length cdr3_aa
TRBJ1-5 TRBV20-1 12 SARTEIWDQPQH
TRBJ2-7 TRBV20-1 13 SAVNPKTSIYEQY
TRBJ1-1 TRBV7-8 11 ASSLDGYTEAF
TRBJ1-1 TRBV7-8 11 ASSLDLDSEAF
TRBJ2-3 TRBV7-8 16 ASSLLGFSGSPPDTQY
TRBJ2-2 TRBV20-1 14 SARKTSGSYGGELF
TRBJ1-6 TRBV12-3/TRBV12-4 14 ASSLMGQIINSPLH
TRBJ2-3 TRBV20-1 13 SASGLAGRGDTQY
TRBJ2-7 TRBV14 14 ASSQVRKARTHEQY
TRBJ2-3 TRBV3-1 16 ASSHLTLTSGGTDTQY
TRBJ1-2 TRBV7-9 10 ASSAGARGYT
TRBJ1-5 TRBV10-1 11 ARTRRFNQPQH
TRBJ1-4 TRBV12-3/TRBV12-4 13 ASSLGPGDWEKLF
TRBJ1-1 TRBV20-1 12 SARGPGGGTEAF
TRBJ2-5 TRBV7-2 14 ASSPSVSGRGETQY
TRBJ2-2 TRBV12-3/TRBV12-4 13 ASSLVLQRTGELF
TRBJ2-3 TRBV7-3 13 ASSLEYKGRDTQY
TRBJ2-3 TRBV7-9 9 ASTLGDTQY
TRBJ1-5 TRBV7-7 12 ASIRPGAIQPQH
TRBJ1-1 TRBV21-1 10 ASSGGPTEAF
TRBJ2-5 TRBV6-1 12 ASSPPGQSGTQY
TRBJ1-1 TRBV10-3 12 AISDQAGRTEAF
TRBJ2-1 TRBV6-2/TRBV6-3 13 ASSPGTSDYNEQF
TRBJ2-7 TRBV10-3 12 AIKERRESYEQY
TRBJ2-7 TRBV12-3/TRBV12-4 10 ASSLVLHEQY
TRBJ2-6 TRBV4-3 18 ASSQEYPGPGGSGANVLT
TRBJ2-1 TRBV20-1 13 SAKRDTSSYNEQF
TRBJ1-1 TRBV15 12 ATSRGGENTEAF
TRBJ2-7 TRBV28 13 ASTSGLSRTYEQY
TRBJ2-1 TRBV6-2/TRBV6-3 13 ASRLGTGGRDEQF
TRBJ1-3 TRBV28 11 ASWTGSGNTIY
TRBJ1-6 TRBV6-1 13 ASSLSSSYNSPLH
TRBJ1-2 TRBV18 11 ASSPPGGDGYT
TRBJ2-1 TRBV7-8 11 ASSLGIGYEQF
TRBJ2-3 TRBV27 12 ASMRAGLTDTQY
TRBJ2-3 TRBV30 9 AWRTTSTQY
TRBJ2-7 TRBV4-2 12 ASSHPGTAGEQY
TRBJ1-2 TRBV4-2 13 ASSQGAGSTEGYT
TRBJ1-3 TRBV6-1 12 ASTQGASGNTIY
TRBJ1-1 TRBV6-1 13 ASREVVLLNTEAF
TRBJ2-4 TRBV29-1 11 SVEGGLQNIQY
TRBJ2-3 TRBV9 14 ASSDTLGGYTDTQY
TRBJ2-1 TRBV29-1 11 SVEGDRVNEQF
TRBJ2-7 TRBV5-1 11 ASSPGLAEKQY
TRBJ1-3 TRBV4-1 12 ASSQGHSGNTIY
TRBJ1-4 TRBV6-6 10 ASTAWGQGMF
TRBJ2-2 TRBV25-1 13 ASSGDRGTTGELF
TRBJ1-1 TRBV6-5 14 ASSYSEGAWDTEAF
TRBJ1-1 TRBV12-3/TRBV12-4 13 ASSPRSGTNTEAF
TRBJ2-4 TRBV28 13 ASSPSRSGSYIQY